The rows below give T cell receptor beta chains drawn from one sample of a study of CD8 T cell repertoires and HIV-1 epitope variants. The repertoire was sequenced with immunoSEQ multiplex PCR; TCRdb's copy has only in-frame clones and lacks some. The sample includes some 5,600 clones, 50% to 80% of them seen just once. Their antigens remain unidentified. The sequenced material came from cultured CD8+ T cells derived from PBMCs. The receptors were gathered from a male donor with HIV. The CDR3 runs from the conserved cysteine through the conserved F or W.

j_call,v_call,cdr3_aa
TRBJ2-7,TRBV7-9,CASSPEGLAVSSYEQYF
TRBJ1-1,TRBV28,CASSPIGTGEAFF
TRBJ2-7,TRBV28,CASSRSVGGSYEQYF
TRBJ2-7,TRBV7-2,CASSLHSGGLYEQYF
TRBJ1-1,TRBV7-2,CASSQVNTEAFF
TRBJ1-2,TRBV7-9,CASSPDSNYGYTF
TRBJ2-7,TRBV27,CASSLSSAGWFYEQYF
TRBJ1-1,TRBV5-4,CASSLETGGVWTEAFF
TRBJ2-1,TRBV11-2,CASSLGRTTGFNEQFF
TRBJ1-1,TRBV5-4,CASSLFRMNTEAFF
TRBJ2-2,TRBV7-6,CASSRYEGTGELFF
TRBJ1-4,TRBV7-8,CASSGGTGIGILFF
TRBJ2-6,TRBV5-6,CASRLGISGANVLTF
TRBJ2-2,TRBV2,CASSDRATGELFF
TRBJ1-4,TRBV11-2,CASSLDLTGDNEKLFF
TRBJ1-2,TRBV5-6,CASSLSGQGVGYTF
TRBJ1-3,TRBV9,CASSVVAETGNTIYF
TRBJ1-1,TRBV14,CASSQLGTEAFF
TRBJ1-6,TRBV7-8,CASSLARQGSSYNSPLHF
TRBJ1-5,TRBV6-5,CASSVDTDNYQPQHF
TRBJ2-7,TRBV4-1,CASSQGSGSYEQYF
TRBJ2-1,TRBV5-4,CASRMDSHNEQFF
TRBJ1-1,TRBV7-9,CASSPGGSGEAFF
TRBJ1-1,TRBV28,CAISPWDPKTEAFF
TRBJ1-2,TRBV6-5,CASRIQGADGYTF
TRBJ1-2,TRBV6-6,CASSYGTGALHYGYTF
TRBJ2-5,TRBV29-1,CSVTETGGFQETQYF
TRBJ2-1,TRBV25-1,CASRPASSYNEQFF
TRBJ2-4,TRBV5-1,CASSPEKGTGSLAKNIQYF
TRBJ1-6,TRBV7-2,CASSLEPAQPLHF
TRBJ1-4,TRBV28,CASNVWGATNEKLFF
TRBJ2-2,TRBV10-2,CASSQRTSGRSQNTGELFF
TRBJ2-1,TRBV9,CASSPLANEQFF
TRBJ1-1,TRBV19,CASSRGTRRGSTEAFF
TRBJ1-4,TRBV28,CASSLTAEKLFF
TRBJ1-2,TRBV4-2,CASSARTGDGYGYTF
TRBJ1-2,TRBV28,CASSPRETRTGGHGYTF
TRBJ2-3,TRBV9,CASSTQQGDTDTQYF
TRBJ2-5,TRBV9,CASSVEETQYF
TRBJ2-1,TRBV9,CASSVNSGEQFF
TRBJ2-3,TRBV11-3,CASSIRGQDTQYF
TRBJ1-1,TRBV6-1,CASSGGTGSTEAFF
TRBJ2-1,TRBV7-2,CASSLVFNEQFF
TRBJ1-2,TRBV29-1,CSVFIGGGYTF
TRBJ1-2,TRBV28,CASSLVTEANYGYTF
TRBJ2-1,TRBV5-4,CASSFLRGDEQFF
TRBJ2-7,TRBV7-2,CASSFSVPASGRTYEQYF